The source of this T cell receptor beta chain is a study of vaccination and CD4 T cells after COVID-19. About the research overall: Several convalescent cases were mild and one was severe, and all had been SARS-CoV-2 positive by nasal swab PCR. General study results and limits: A nonsignificant rise from around 20 to 38 was seen in the median number of SARS-CoV-2-reactive clonotypes.

The Oncomine TCR Beta short-read assay was applied to DNA of cultured CD4+ T cells. The genomic DNA was obtained from cultured CD4+ T cells by extraction with the QIAamp micro DNA kit. MiXCR was run by TCRdb on the PCR reads, yielding one entry per CDR3 protein. The data hold about 19,000 distinct CDR3 sequences, with around two fifths observed a single time. Turning to this clonotype: What it recognizes is unknown.

Stated treatment: approximately nine-day PBMC culture with coronavirus spike peptide pools or control peptides (ViraFEST assay). Following expansion of antigen-specific T cells with peptide pools, ViraFEST then sequenced TCRs. J lost 6 bases, V lost 4 bases, and 7 bases had no gene match. The CDR3 has 14 amino acids. CDR1 is SGHNT and CDR2 is YYREEE in the germline V gene (reference sequence). What was sequenced was cultured CD4+ T cells from blood. This sequence originates from a human donor with COVID-19. The chain combines TRBV5-4 with TRBJ2-7; 10 bases fit TRBD1. DNA for the CDR3: TGTGCCAGCAGCACTGGGACAGGGGTGGGCGAGCAGTACTTC. Amino acid sequence: CASSTGTGVGEQYF.